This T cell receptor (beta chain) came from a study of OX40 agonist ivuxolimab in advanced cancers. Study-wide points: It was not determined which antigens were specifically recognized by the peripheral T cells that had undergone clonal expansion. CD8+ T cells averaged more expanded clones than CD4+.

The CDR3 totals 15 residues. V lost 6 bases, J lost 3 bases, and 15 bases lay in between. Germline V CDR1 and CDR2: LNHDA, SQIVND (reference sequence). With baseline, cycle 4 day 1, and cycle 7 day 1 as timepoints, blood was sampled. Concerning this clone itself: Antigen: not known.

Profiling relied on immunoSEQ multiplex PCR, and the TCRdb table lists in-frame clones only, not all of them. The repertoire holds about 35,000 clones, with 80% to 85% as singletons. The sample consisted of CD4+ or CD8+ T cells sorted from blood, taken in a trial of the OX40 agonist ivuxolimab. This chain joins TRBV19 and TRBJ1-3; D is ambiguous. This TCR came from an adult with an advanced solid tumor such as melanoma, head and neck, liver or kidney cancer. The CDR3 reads CASSAVGILGNTIYF. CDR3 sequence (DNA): TGTGCCAGTAGCGCCGTGGGGATCCTTGGAAACACCATATATTTT.